Listed below are T cell receptor beta chains from one sample, sequenced in a study of cytomegalovirus exposure and HLA in healthy donors. Profiling relied on immunoSEQ multiplex PCR, and the TCRdb table lists in-frame clones only, not all of them. This table has roughly 130,000 clones, roughly 72% appearing once. What was sequenced was PBMCs. These TCRs come from a woman aged 45-65 years in good health and CMV-seronegative. Each CDR3 is given without its conserved first and last residue. Rows may omit the clone size; those that give it use once, few, many or a size class.

J gene,clone size,V gene,CDR3 protein
TRBJ2-7,-,TRBV25-1,ASSAPGRTYEQY
TRBJ1-2,-,TRBV7-9,ASSLAYRDREAGYT
TRBJ2-5,-,TRBV30,AWNGGGARETQY
TRBJ2-7,few,TRBV5-4,ASSFIGRPPYEQY
TRBJ2-7,-,TRBV14,ASSQVGSYEQY
TRBJ2-1,-,TRBV21-1,ASSPKGTGGLSYNEQF
TRBJ1-5,-,TRBV25-1,ASSESKAQGGSPQH
TRBJ2-5,-,TRBV19,ASQGFQETQY
TRBJ2-1,-,TRBV12-2,ASRLGEGTSGSFYNEQF
TRBJ2-3,-,TRBV7-3,ASSLGAGGDTQY
TRBJ1-1,-,TRBV6-6,ASSSITDRGTEAF
TRBJ2-4,-,TRBV23-1,ASSQSGRGRGLKNIQY
TRBJ2-7,-,TRBV19,ASSITTGQGYEQY
TRBJ2-3,-,TRBV4-1,ASSQDGASGPTDTQY
TRBJ2-7,-,TRBV19,ASRGFGTGAYEQY
TRBJ2-1,few,TRBV18,ASSPPDGNSYNEQF
TRBJ2-5,once,TRBV7-9,ASSSGAPAY
TRBJ1-4,-,TRBV11-3,ASSRSTGTLAEKLF
TRBJ1-4,-,TRBV4-2,ASSQDPGTNEKLF
TRBJ2-3,-,TRBV30,AWSRGGDTQY
TRBJ2-7,-,TRBV4-3,ASSQDEGAYEQY
TRBJ1-1,-,TRBV7-8,ASRIQQGAGTEAF
TRBJ1-1,-,TRBV5-1,ASSKQGQGGNTEAF
TRBJ2-7,-,TRBV4-2,ASSRARSYEQY
TRBJ2-7,once,TRBV20-1,SGWNQGEQY
TRBJ1-3,-,TRBV7-9,ASSFFLQSSGNTIY
TRBJ2-1,-,TRBV30,ALKRAAYNEQF
TRBJ2-2,-,TRBV9,ASSVGLAGEWAGELF
TRBJ1-4,-,TRBV25-1,ASSAPNEKLF